These T cell receptor beta chains were read from a single sample in a study of identical twins. Each CDR3 protein is one row after TCRdb ran MiXCR on the 5' RACE reads. Of about 700,000 distinct CDR3 sequences in the sample, roughly 6% were seen once. Sequencing was carried out using naive T cells sorted from blood. All receptors come from a man in his late teens or twenties in good health. The CDR3 runs from the conserved cysteine through the conserved F or W. D genes are given only for firm matches. Size tells how often a clone was seen (once, few, many) or the class of an expanded clone, and some rows leave it out.

clone_size j_call d_call v_call cdr3_nt cdr3_aa
many TRBJ2-3 TRBD2 TRBV20-1 TGCAGTGCTCCCATTAGTAGCGGGAGCACAGATACGCAGTATTTT CSAPISSGSTDTQYF
NA TRBJ2-1 NA TRBV2 TGTGCCAGCAGTGAGATGGGGGGCATCGCCTACAATGAGCAGTTCTTC CASSEMGGIAYNEQFF
few TRBJ2-3 TRBD1 TRBV29-1 TGCAGCCAGACAGGGGGCTCCGGAGATACGCAGTATTTT CSQTGGSGDTQYF
many TRBJ1-1 TRBD1 TRBV20-1 TGCAGTGCCAACGACAGGGGCACTGAAGCTTTCTTT CSANDRGTEAFF
few TRBJ1-4 NA TRBV20-1 TGCAGTGCGCACAGGGATGAAAAACTGTTTTTT CSAHRDEKLFF
NA TRBJ1-2 NA TRBV12-3/TRBV12-4 TGTGCCAGCAGCTTCGGAGGGTACTATGGCTACACCTTC CASSFGGYYGYTF
NA TRBJ1-5 NA TRBV9 TGTGCCAGCAGCCTTACGCCACGAGGGGACCAGCCCCAGCATTTT CASSLTPRGDQPQHF
NA TRBJ1-2 TRBD1 TRBV4-2 TGTGCCAGCAGCCATCCGGACAGGGATGACTATGGCTACACCTTC CASSHPDRDDYGYTF
many TRBJ1-1 TRBD1 TRBV29-1 TGCAGCGTCAGGACAGGGGGCCGTACTGAAGCTTTCTTT CSVRTGGRTEAFF
many TRBJ1-1 TRBD1 TRBV7-9 TGTGCCAGCAGCCCATGGCAGGGGGCGGTCAAGAACACTGAAGCTTTCTTT CASSPWQGAVKNTEAFF